The present TCR beta chain was sequenced within a study of blood T cell repertoires in COVID-19 (dated by TCRdb to the early 2020s). Looking at the study overall: Samples from collaborators originated in the United States, Italy and Spain and spanned both the acute and convalescent phases of COVID-19. Where available, HLA class I and class II types were obtained from metadata supplied by the sample provider rather than from assay-based typing. The sample metadata nearly always contained a de-identified subject ID, COVID-19 status, age in years and sex. The prospective study material was composed of cDNA or gDNA derived from T cells, B-cell-depleted T cells, or PBMCs. Deeply sampled blood TCRbeta repertoires from subjects exposed to, actively infected with, or recovered from COVID-19 were included in the dataset. The repertoires were made available in a free public database intended to serve as a resource for research on the immune response to SARS-CoV-2. Samples came from the ongoing ImmuneRACE study (first 160 participants) plus 1,254 subjects from 6 global collaborators.

V has 5 bases trimmed and J has 4 bases trimmed; junction bases matching no gene number 13. Taken from the germline V gene (reference sequence), the CDR1 and CDR2 loops are LNHDA and SQIVND. The CDR3 holds 17 amino acids from the cysteine to the phenylalanine. Only the CDR3 part of the read is kept: 51 bases, read in frame from the first base. In the case of this clone: Its binding antigen is unknown. Within one base of it there is no much larger clone, and no base qualities were kept.

Results and caveats for the whole study, not just this receptor: The amount of clinical and demographic metadata varied by source and participant and was provided uncurated.

Whole blood was collected in K2EDTA tubes by collaborating institutions according to the institutions' own protocols. Collaborator samples were shipped for TCRbeta analysis as frozen whole blood, isolated PBMCs, or DNA extracted from either sample type. The immunoSEQ Assay, a bias-controlled multiplex PCR, was used to amplify TCRbeta CDR3 regions from genomic DNA. The study's own analysis went as follows. Within the assay, amplification of reference gene primers was used to estimate how many nucleated cells each sample contained. Sequence reads were collapsed and filtered to measure the absolute abundance of every unique TCRbeta CDR3 rearrangement. For each sample, productive Simpson clonality was calculated by taking the square root of Simpson's diversity index across productive rearrangements. TCRdb took over this immuneACCESS table, retaining in-frame rearrangements with V and J assigned. Such tables are incomplete; in checked studies, under half of the missing clones stem from an unresolved V gene, and the remainder is unexplained. That table gives V, J and clone size, and the DNA gave D and trimming. This sample is represented by 300,000 or so clones; 85% to 90% of them were singletons. The ten largest clones take up roughly 3.9% of the sample.

This chain joins TRBV19 to TRBJ1-1, with 10 central nucleotides matching TRBD1. The source material was peripheral blood. The clonotype was recovered from a woman aged 40-49 years with acute or convalescent COVID-19. The sequenced DNA is TGTGCCAGTAGTCCTCGGCCGGGACAGGGGTATATCACTGAAGCTTTCTTT. It codes for CASSPRPGQGYITEAFF.